Presented here are 10 T cell receptor beta chains from one specimen sequenced in a study of patients and donors after allogeneic stem cell transplantation. TCRdb itself ran the RT-PCR reads through MiXCR, one entry per CDR3 protein. The repertoire holds about 200,000 distinct CDR3 sequences, with less than 45% as singletons. The sequenced material came from blood, either unsorted or a sorted T cell fraction (not recorded which). These receptors were obtained from a human donor who was either an allogeneic HSCT recipient or a stem cell or donor lymphocyte infusion donor (not recorded which). It is not recorded whose cells these are; they may come from a transplant donor.

The chain has TRBV6-1 and TRBJ1-1; TRBD1 agrees at 7 bases. CDR1 MNHNS and CDR2 SASEGT come from the germline V gene. The CDR3 is made up of 12 amino acids. Trimming removed 3 bases from V and 9 bases from J; junction bases left unmatched: 4. The DNA for the CDR3 is TGTGCCAGCAGTGAGGACAGGAGTAAAGCTTTCTTT. It codes for CASSEDRSKAFF.

The rearrangement uses TRBV6-5 and TRBJ2-3; a possible D gene is TRBD2 (5 bases). V lost 2 bases and J 0 bases, leaving 18 bases between the germline ends. In germline, CDR1 is MNHEY, CDR2 SVGAGI. This CDR3 region has 18 residues. CDR3 protein: CASSYRPPVTGSTDTQYF. In DNA form, the CDR3 reads TGTGCCAGCAGTTACCGGCCCCCCGTGACGGGGAGCACAGATACGCAGTATTTT.

V is TRBV20-1 and J is TRBJ1-5, with unresolved D. The V end was cut by 0 bases, the J end by 4 bases, with 10 bases between. This CDR3 has 14 amino acids. Germline loops: CDR1 DFQATT, CDR2 SNEGSKA (reference sequence). CDR3 sequence (DNA): TGCAGTGCTAGAGAGATGGACTGGAATCAGCCCCAGCATTTT. Amino acids: CSAREMDWNQPQHF.

The J gene is TRBJ2-1, the V gene TRBV5-1; 10 nucleotides match TRBD2. The CDR3 length is 15 residues. The V gene's germline CDR1 is SGHRS and CDR2 YFSETQ. V gave up 5 bases and J gave up 4 bases; unmatched junction bases: 6. Here the CDR3 reads CASRVPSGSYNEQFF. CDR3 nucleotides: TGCGCCAGCAGGGTACCTAGCGGGAGTTACAATGAGCAGTTCTTC.

V usage is TRBV7-9 and J usage is TRBJ1-3; possibly TRBD1 for D (5 bases). The CDR3 length is 16 residues. Germline values: CDR1 SEHNR, CDR2 FQNEAQ (reference sequence). With 1 base removed from V and 2 bases from J, the gap between germline ends came to 12 bases. The CDR3: CASSLGSTGPGNTIYF. The CDR3 nucleotides read TGTGCCAGCAGCTTAGGCTCCACAGGACCTGGAAACACCATATATTTT.

This clonotype came up a few times. The chain couples TRBV11-2 to TRBJ1-2, with D hard to call. Between the trimmed V and J ends, which lost 5 bases and 2 bases, there was a span of 9 bases. The CDR3 has 13 residues. Germline CDR1 reads SGHAT; CDR2 reads FQNNGV. The CDR3 DNA reads as TGTGCCAGCAGCCAGGACGGAAACTATGGCTACACCTTC. The encoded protein is CASSQDGNYGYTF.

J is TRBJ1-1 and V is TRBV7-6; D is perhaps TRBD1 (6 bases). Germline V gene lookup returns CDR1 SGHVS and CDR2 FNYEAQ. This CDR3 has 15 residues. Deletions cut 2 bases from V and 0 bases from J, with 10 bases between. The CDR3 reads CASSLSGDMNTEAFF. The CDR3 coding sequence is TGTGCCAGCAGCTTATCCGGGGACATGAACACTGAAGCTTTCTTT.

The gene calls are TRBV12-3 or TRBV12-4 and TRBJ1-2, with D possibly being TRBD1 (5 bases). V lost 9 bases, J lost 8 bases, and 19 bases lay in between. CDR3 size: 13 residues. CDR3 bases: TGTGCCAGAACCTATGCGGCAGGGAAGGGCTACACCTTC. It codes for CARTYAAGKGYTF.

The gene calls are TRBV27 and TRBJ2-2; D is unresolved. The CDR3 runs 13 residues. V dropped 4 bases and J dropped 4 bases, with 7 bases sitting between them. Looked up from germline, CDR1 is MNHEY and CDR2 is SMNVEV (reference sequence). The CDR3 region is CASSWPGTGELFF. Here the CDR3 DNA reads TGTGCCAGCAGTTGGCCTGGCACCGGGGAGCTGTTTTTT.

This chain joins TRBV7-8 and TRBJ1-2, with D possibly matching TRBD1 (5 bases). Trimming shortened V by 5 bases and J by 0 bases, and 13 bases separated the two germline ends. Per the germline V gene, CDR1 is SGHVS and CDR2 is FQNEAQ. The CDR3 is 15 residues long. The CDR3 loop reads CASSPSTAPNYGYTF. The DNA of the CDR3 is TGTGCCAGCAGCCCTTCGACAGCGCCTAACTATGGCTACACCTTC. Drawing the rest from reference TRBV7-8 and TRBJ1-2, the complete variable domain is GAGVSQSPRYKVAKRGQDVALRCDPISGHVSLFWYQQALGQGPEFLTYFQNEAQLDKSGLPSDRFFAERPEGSVSTLKIQRTQQEDSAVYLCASSPSTAPNYGYTFGSGTRLTVV.